These T cell receptor beta chains were read from a single sample in a study of T cells in narcolepsy. Their specific antigens are unknown. Generated by immunoSEQ multiplex PCR, the TCRdb table keeps only in-frame clones and is missing some. Of around 1,700 clones listed, around 25% are singletons. Sequencing was carried out using cultured CD4+ T cells from cerebrospinal fluid. The receptor set was obtained from a human donor with narcolepsy. Each CDR3 is given with its conserved first and last residue. D genes are given only for firm matches. Rows may omit the clone size; those that give it use once, few, many or a size class.

J gene: TRBJ1-5
V gene: TRBV5-3
D gene: NA
clone size: NA
CDR3 DNA: TGTGCCAGCACCGCAAGGGACGGTAATCAGCCCCAGCATTTT
CDR3 protein: CASTARDGNQPQHF

J gene: TRBJ1-1
V gene: TRBV5-4
D gene: TRBD1
clone size: large
CDR3 DNA: TGTGCCAGCAGCTTGAGGGGGCTGGACACTGAAGCTTTCTTT
CDR3 protein: CASSLRGLDTEAFF

J gene: TRBJ2-1
V gene: TRBV7-3
D gene: NA
clone size: few
CDR3 DNA: TGTGCCAGCAGCCCTCCCGCTTACCATGAGCAGTTCTTC
CDR3 protein: CASSPPAYHEQFF

J gene: TRBJ2-6
V gene: TRBV7-3
D gene: TRBD1
clone size: NA
CDR3 DNA: TGTGCCAGCAGCCGACAGGGCGGCGCTCGGGTCTCTGGGGCCAACGTCCTGACTTTC
CDR3 protein: CASSRQGGARVSGANVLTF

J gene: TRBJ2-3
V gene: TRBV4-1
D gene: TRBD2
clone size: NA
CDR3 DNA: TGCGCCAGCAGCCAGACTCTAGCGGGGGGTTCAATAGATACGCAGTATTTT
CDR3 protein: CASSQTLAGGSIDTQYF

J gene: TRBJ1-1
V gene: TRBV2
D gene: NA
clone size: medium-sized
CDR3 DNA: TGTGCCAGCACCAACAGAGGGAACACTGAAGCTTTCTTT
CDR3 protein: CASTNRGNTEAFF

J gene: TRBJ1-1
V gene: TRBV6-1
D gene: TRBD1
clone size: NA
CDR3 DNA: TGTGCCAGCAGAACCACAGGGGGCTTAACTGAAGCTTTCTTT
CDR3 protein: CASRTTGGLTEAFF

J gene: TRBJ2-1
V gene: TRBV5-6
D gene: NA
clone size: few
CDR3 DNA: TGTGCCAGCAGCTTAAGAGGGGCAGCCTACAATGAGCAGTTCTTC
CDR3 protein: CASSLRGAAYNEQFF

J gene: TRBJ2-6
V gene: TRBV6-6
D gene: TRBD1
clone size: NA
CDR3 DNA: TGTGCCAGCAGCACCGGACAGGTCTTAGCCAACGTCCTGACTTTC
CDR3 protein: CASSTGQVLANVLTF

J gene: TRBJ2-5
V gene: TRBV15
D gene: TRBD2
clone size: few
CDR3 DNA: TGTGCCACCAGGGGGGGGGAGACCCAGTACTTC
CDR3 protein: CATRGGETQYF

J gene: TRBJ1-2
V gene: TRBV5-8
D gene: NA
clone size: NA
CDR3 DNA: TGTGCCAGCAGGGTGGAAGGTGTTCACTATGGCTACACCTTC
CDR3 protein: CASRVEGVHYGYTF

J gene: TRBJ1-1
V gene: TRBV5-3
D gene: TRBD1
clone size: few
CDR3 DNA: TGTGCCAGCAGCTTGAGGGGGCTGGACACTGAAGCTTTCTTT
CDR3 protein: CASSLRGLDTEAFF

J gene: TRBJ1-2
V gene: TRBV15
D gene: NA
clone size: few
CDR3 DNA: TGTGCCACCAGCAGAGAGGGAGGTGCATTTTATGGCTACACCTTC
CDR3 protein: CATSREGGAFYGYTF

J gene: TRBJ1-6
V gene: TRBV7-3
D gene: NA
clone size: few
CDR3 DNA: TGTGCCAGCAGCTTACTCAGGCAGGAGAGCTCCTATAATTCACCCCTCCACTTT
CDR3 protein: CASSLLRQESSYNSPLHF

J gene: TRBJ1-2
V gene: TRBV5-4
D gene: NA
clone size: few
CDR3 DNA: TGTGCCAGCAGCTCCCCTGCGGGGGGCGGCTACACCTTC
CDR3 protein: CASSSPAGGGYTF

J gene: TRBJ1-5
V gene: TRBV6-9
D gene: NA
clone size: NA
CDR3 DNA: TGTGCCAGCAGTTACGGGTACCTTACGCCCCAGCATTTT
CDR3 protein: CASSYGYLTPQHF

J gene: TRBJ2-5
V gene: TRBV5-1
D gene: NA
clone size: large
CDR3 DNA: TGCGCCAGCAGCCCCCTTACCAGCGAAGGGGAGACCCAGTACTTC
CDR3 protein: CASSPLTSEGETQYF

J gene: TRBJ2-5
V gene: TRBV5-1
D gene: TRBD2
clone size: NA
CDR3 DNA: TGCGCCAGCAGCTCGGCTGCTAGCGGGGGGTACCAAGAGACCCAGTACTTC
CDR3 protein: CASSSAASGGYQETQYF

J gene: TRBJ1-3
V gene: TRBV7-2
D gene: NA
clone size: few
CDR3 DNA: TGTGCCAGCAGCCCCCGACAGCCGGGGGACACCATATATTTT
CDR3 protein: CASSPRQPGDTIYF

J gene: TRBJ1-3
V gene: TRBV7-9
D gene: NA
clone size: medium-sized
CDR3 DNA: TGTGCCAGCAGCTTGGACGGGAGGACTGGAAACACCATATATTTT
CDR3 protein: CASSLDGRTGNTIYF

J gene: TRBJ2-5
V gene: TRBV6-9
D gene: NA
clone size: few
CDR3 DNA: TGTGCCAGCAGCTTCTCGAGGAGTGAGACCCAGTACTTC
CDR3 protein: CASSFSRSETQYF

J gene: TRBJ2-5
V gene: TRBV6-5
D gene: NA
clone size: NA
CDR3 DNA: TGTGCCAGCAGTTCGCGCGGAGTGACCCAGTACTTC
CDR3 protein: CASSSRGVTQYF

J gene: TRBJ2-3
V gene: TRBV5-6
D gene: TRBD2
clone size: medium-sized
CDR3 DNA: TGTGCCAGCAGCTTCCGGGGGAGGGGCACAGATACGCAGTATTTT
CDR3 protein: CASSFRGRGTDTQYF

J gene: TRBJ1-6
V gene: TRBV11-3
D gene: NA
clone size: NA
CDR3 DNA: TGTGCCAGCAGCTTAATGCCGGGAAGCTCACCCCTCCACTTT
CDR3 protein: CASSLMPGSSPLHF

J gene: TRBJ2-5
V gene: TRBV5-8
D gene: TRBD1
clone size: NA
CDR3 DNA: TGTGCCAGCAGCTTTACAGGGGGCGAGACCCAGTACTTC
CDR3 protein: CASSFTGGETQYF

J gene: TRBJ2-1
V gene: TRBV6-5
D gene: NA
clone size: NA
CDR3 DNA: TGTGCCAGCTTTAGGTCAGGGGCTCGAAATGAGCAGTTCTTC
CDR3 protein: CASFRSGARNEQFF

J gene: TRBJ1-3
V gene: TRBV7-3
D gene: NA
clone size: few
CDR3 DNA: TGTGCCAGCAGCTTAACCGGGGTGGGAAACACCATATATTTT
CDR3 protein: CASSLTGVGNTIYF

J gene: TRBJ1-1
V gene: TRBV9
D gene: TRBD1
clone size: NA
CDR3 DNA: TGTGCCAGCACCTCTCGGACAGGAGAAGCTTTCTTT
CDR3 protein: CASTSRTGEAFF

J gene: TRBJ1-1
V gene: TRBV7-9
D gene: NA
clone size: NA
CDR3 DNA: TGTGCCAGCAGCCCTACGGGACAGAACACTGAAGCTTTCTTT
CDR3 protein: CASSPTGQNTEAFF

J gene: TRBJ2-1
V gene: TRBV7-8
D gene: NA
clone size: medium-sized
CDR3 DNA: TGTGCCAGCAGCCCTCCCGCTTACCATGAGCAGTTCTTC
CDR3 protein: CASSPPAYHEQFF

J gene: TRBJ2-2
V gene: TRBV4-1
D gene: NA
clone size: NA
CDR3 DNA: TGCGCCAGCAGCCAATTAACGAGCGGGGAGCTGTTTTTT
CDR3 protein: CASSQLTSGELFF

J gene: TRBJ2-1
V gene: TRBV7-9
D gene: NA
clone size: large
CDR3 DNA: TGTGCCAGCAGCTTAGCGGGCAGGGTGGATGAGCAGTTCTTC
CDR3 protein: CASSLAGRVDEQFF

J gene: TRBJ2-6
V gene: TRBV6-5
D gene: NA
clone size: NA
CDR3 DNA: TGTGCCAGCACCCGGGGGGCCTCTGGGGCCAACGTCCTGACTTTC
CDR3 protein: CASTRGASGANVLTF